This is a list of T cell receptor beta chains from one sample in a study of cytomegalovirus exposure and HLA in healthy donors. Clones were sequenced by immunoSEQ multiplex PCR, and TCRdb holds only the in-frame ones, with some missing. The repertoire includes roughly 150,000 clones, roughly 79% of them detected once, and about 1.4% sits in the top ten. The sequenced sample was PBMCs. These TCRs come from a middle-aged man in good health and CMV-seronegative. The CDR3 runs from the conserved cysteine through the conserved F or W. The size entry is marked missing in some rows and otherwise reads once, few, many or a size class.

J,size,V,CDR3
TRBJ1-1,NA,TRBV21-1,CASSKYFSLRGNTEAFF
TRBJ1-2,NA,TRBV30,CAWSQGNYGYTF
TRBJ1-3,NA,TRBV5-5,CASSLLTPGNTIYF
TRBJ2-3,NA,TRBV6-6,CALRRGTSTDTQYF
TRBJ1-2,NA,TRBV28,CASSVGDTLAYGYTF
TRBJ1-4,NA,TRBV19,CASSTRDNEKLFF
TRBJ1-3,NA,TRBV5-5,CASSLEQGPNTIYF
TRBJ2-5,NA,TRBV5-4,CASSSGAGQGRETQYF
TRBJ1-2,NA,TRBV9,CASSTGTPTLNYGYTF
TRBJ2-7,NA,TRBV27,CASSLYPASGTREQYF
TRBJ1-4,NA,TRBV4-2,CASSQRPQGTNEKLFF
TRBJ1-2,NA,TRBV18,CASSEGDNYGYTF
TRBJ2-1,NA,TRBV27,CASSLSRRGGTYNEQFF
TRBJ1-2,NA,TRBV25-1,CASSEYTVEGYGYTF
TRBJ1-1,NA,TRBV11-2,CASSGGPPGGTEAFF
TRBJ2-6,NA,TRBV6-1,CASSASQTGANVLTF
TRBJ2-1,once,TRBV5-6,CASSLVTSGIRDEQFF
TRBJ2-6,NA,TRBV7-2,CASRFRGSGANVLTF
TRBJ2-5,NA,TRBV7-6,CASSLLPQETQYF
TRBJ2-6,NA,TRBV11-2,CASSIGQAERGANGLTF
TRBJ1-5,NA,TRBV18,CASSRTEVGLRLQPQHF
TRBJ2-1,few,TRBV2,CASSDGLAGGPWNEQFF
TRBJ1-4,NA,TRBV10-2,CASSEWALNEKLFF
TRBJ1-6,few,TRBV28,CASSFLTGELSPLHF
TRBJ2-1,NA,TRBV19,CASQTLAEGYNEQFF
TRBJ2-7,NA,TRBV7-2,CASSLGTGTSETLSYEQYF
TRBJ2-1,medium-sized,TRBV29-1,CSVETEQDRDNEQFF
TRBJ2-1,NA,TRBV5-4,CASSSGTSGNHEQFF
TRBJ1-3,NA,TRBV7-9,CSSSSSGQGEATIYF
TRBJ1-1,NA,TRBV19,CASTRQVYPNTEAFF
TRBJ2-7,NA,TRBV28,CASSFRGQGGEQYF
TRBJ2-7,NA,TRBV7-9,CASSPSTGSLTTYEQYF
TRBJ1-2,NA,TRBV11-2,CASSLDPRGSVQPYGYTF
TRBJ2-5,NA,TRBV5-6,CASSFGGRASETQYF
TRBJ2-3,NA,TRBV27,CASSSSRDYSTDTQYF
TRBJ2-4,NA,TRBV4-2,CASSRGLAGEGVANQYF
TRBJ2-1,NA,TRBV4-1,CASSQVRSGYYNEQFF
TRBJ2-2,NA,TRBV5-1,CASSFVAGTGELFF
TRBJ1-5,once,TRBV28,CASSKLSVNEGPQHF
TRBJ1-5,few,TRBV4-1,CASSQVAQGDQPQHF